This T cell receptor beta chain was documented in a study of T cells in Graves' hyperthyroidism and ophthalmopathy. On the study more broadly: Peripheral blood samples were taken at initial diagnosis, prior to any treatment.

With duration under 3 months, ophthalmopathy was active: Clinical Activity Score at least 3, NOSPECS at least 4. This clonotype was seen only a few times. No antigen is known for it. General study points: Clonotypes that were expanded in thyroid above 0.001 mostly appeared in blood too. With a median lead of 6.5 months before onset, the model predicted ophthalmopathy.

Germline V gene sequence: CDR1 MNHNS, CDR2 SASEGT. The CDR3 spans 11 residues. The V gene lost 2 bases and the J gene lost 8 bases, with 6 bases spanning the gap. Amplification of TCR beta CDR3 regions used RNA as the template. Carried out on the TCR CDR3, a first-round RT-PCR used the HTBI primer set. TCRdb fed the multiplex PCR reads into MiXCR, producing one record per CDR3 protein. The sample has around 570,000 distinct CDR3 sequences; about 20% are singletons. The receptor was derived from a man aged 40-49 years with Graves' ophthalmopathy. Sample: blood. The J gene is TRBJ1-1, the V gene TRBV6-1; D remains ambiguous. CDR3 sequence: CASSELGEAFF. DNA of the CDR3: TGTGCCAGCAGTGAACTTGGGGAAGCTTTCTTT.